A single sample is the source of the 5 T cell receptor beta chains below, sequenced in a study of blood T cell repertoires in COVID-19. Produced via immunoSEQ multiplex PCR; TCRdb's table is partial and in-frame only. Altogether about 58,000 clones are present, approximately 87% being singletons, with the ten largest covering around 5.1%. Material: peripheral blood. The receptors here all came from a man aged 35 to 55 with active COVID-19.

This clone was found a few times. The CDR3 DNA is TGTGCCAGCAGCAGGACAGGGACGGGGACTGAAGCTTTCTTT. Translation: CASSRTGTGTEAFF. The chain uses TRBV6-5 and TRBJ1-1; 8 bases line up with TRBD1. The V gene's germline CDR1 is MNHEY and CDR2 SVGAGI. The CDR3 contains 14 residues. J gave up 5 bases and V 6 bases, and 8 bases lay outside the gene matches.

This chain connects TRBV18 to TRBJ2-1; 10 bases map to TRBD2. The CDR3 covers 15 residues. Germline loops: CDR1 KGHSH, CDR2 LQKENI. The V segment lost 4 bases and the J segment 8 bases; nucleotides outside the gene matches: 8. CDR3: CASSLRTSGTYEQFF. In nucleotides, the CDR3 is TGTGCCAGCTCACTGCGGACTAGCGGCACATATGAGCAGTTCTTC.

The J gene is TRBJ2-7, the V gene TRBV12-3 or TRBV12-4; D is perhaps TRBD1 (5 bases). This CDR3 is built from 13 residues. V dropped 4 bases and J dropped 1 base, with 8 bases sitting between them. The CDR3, as DNA: TGTGCCAGCAGTTCAACAGGTTCCTACGAGCAGTACTTC. Translated: CASSSTGSYEQYF.

This sequence joins TRBV5-1 and TRBJ1-6, with 9 bases lining up with TRBD1. Germline V lookup: CDR1 SGHRS, CDR2 YFSETQ. The CDR3 is made up of 14 amino acids. V lost 7 bases to trimming and J lost 7 bases; unmatched junction nucleotides: 6. The CDR3 bases are TGCGCCAGCCATCCGGGACAGGGAAATTCACCCCTCCACTTT. Encoded protein: CASHPGQGNSPLHF.

This chain links TRBV28 with TRBJ2-7, with D uncertain. The CDR3 length is 12 residues. V lost 6 bases to trimming and J lost 4 bases, with 10 bases between them. CDR1 and CDR2 from the germline V gene are MDHEN and SYDVKM. CDR3 in DNA: TGTGCCAGCAGCCGTATCACATACGAGCAGTACTTC. Translated, it gives CASSRITYEQYF.